The clone carrying this T cell receptor beta chain was observed many times. The antigen remains undetermined. RNA fractions of 10%, 30% or 50% and about 19,000 to 1,000,000 sorted cells were the source of naive CD8 libraries. The data originate from a study of molecular identifiers for immune sequencing clone quantification. Study-level background: Naive CD8 RNA (around 20,000 or 100,000 cells) was divided into five aliquots, with four sequenced.

TCRdb recomputed calls from the PCR reads with MiXCR, one row per CDR3 protein. The repertoire consists of about 320,000 distinct CDR3 sequences, with 20% to 25% occurring once and the leading ten covering about 0.81%. The study's findings and limits: Among effectors, clones above 20 RNA copies held over 99% of molecules; among naive cells, under 1%.

Germline CDR1 reads SNHLY; CDR2 reads FYNNEI. The V gene lost 4 bases and the J gene lost 16 bases, with 11 bases spanning the gap. This CDR3 region has 10 residues. The sample consisted of naive CD8+ T cells from blood, with Jurkat cell RNA spiked in. Sample subset: FACS-sorted CD8+CD4-CCR7+CD45RA+ naive T cells. The source of this sequence is a human donor in good health. Some libraries in this study had Jurkat cell RNA spiked in. The chain has TRBV2 and TRBJ2-1, with D perhaps matching TRBD1 or TRBD2 (6 bases each). The CDR3 DNA sequence: TGTGCCAGCAGTGCCGGGGGCCGCTTCTTC. It codes for CASSAGGRFF.